This TCR beta chain was identified in a study of regulatory T cells in long-lasting Graves disease. The time point was: persistent/refractory GD, antithyroid drugs over 5 years with positive TRAb. Making the TCR library involved RNA that had been extracted from PBMCs. Trimming at V came to 2 bases and at J to 4 bases, leaving 10 bases not matched to a gene. Germline lookup yields CDR1 LNHDA and CDR2 SQIVND (reference sequence). The CDR3 consists of 18 residues. CDR3 regions were amplified by Arm-PCR using iRepertoire HTBI primers to build TCR beta libraries. TCRdb analysed the multiplex PCR reads with MiXCR anew, one entry per CDR3 protein. The sample shows 600,000 to 850,000 distinct CDR3 sequences, approximately 31% of them seen only once.

This chain uses TRBV19 with TRBJ2-3, with 12 bases that match TRBD2. The sequencing here drew on peripheral blood mononuclear cells (PBMCs), taken when the disease was refractory, from a patient treated with antithyroid drugs. The clonotype was recovered from a female donor with Graves disease. The CDR3 DNA reads as TGTGCCAGTAGTATATATCCCAAACTAGCGGGAGGCCCAGATACGCAGTATTTT. Amino acid sequence: CASSIYPKLAGGPDTQYF.